This TCR beta chain appears in the sequencing data of a study of tumour-infiltrating T cells in Burkitt lymphoma. Overall study: Productive clonality predicted overall and progression-free survival.

This clone was detected only a few times. TCRdb keeps only in-frame clones here, not all; method: immunoSEQ multiplex PCR. The sample contains 7,500 to 9,500 clones, less than 75% of which appear only once. Sequencing was performed on tumor tissue. This sequence was found in a human donor with diffuse large B-cell lymphoma.

The CDR3 sequence: CASSRLVTEAFF. CDR3 in DNA: TGTGCCAGCTCACGACTAGTTACTGAAGCTTTCTTT. The J gene is TRBJ1-1, the V gene TRBV18; D uncertain. V was cut by 4 bases and J by 5 bases, with 8 bases left in between. Germline lookup yields CDR1 KGHSH and CDR2 LQKENI. The CDR3 loop spans 12 amino acids.